This note documents a single TCR beta chain sequence. This clonotype showed up many times. Its antigen remains unidentified. One base away there is no much larger clone; base qualities are not given. The sample originates from a study of regulatory T cells in long-lasting Graves disease (dated by TCRdb to the early 2020s). Concerning the study at large: In the newly diagnosed Graves' disease group, patients had been taking antithyroid drugs for less than 3 months. Peripheral blood TCR sequencing and RNA sequencing compared persistent Graves' disease patients with newly diagnosed Graves' disease patients. The study was conducted in China and was registered as a clinical trial. A total of approximately 35 samples underwent TCR sequencing: about 13 from persistent and around 20 from newly diagnosed Graves' disease patients. Study-wide findings and limitations: Patients with persistent disease shared more public clonotypes (approximately 2,500) than newly diagnosed patients did (around 1,000). Sequencing and analysis were limited to the TCR beta chain. Persistent Graves' disease patients showed lower TCR Shannon entropy and fewer highly expanded clones than newly diagnosed patients, suggesting clonal expansion. The authors acknowledged the small sample size as a limitation that may reduce accuracy. Peripheral blood alone was examined, since thyroid tissue, which constituted the primary lesion, could not be accessed. Persistent disease showed preferential use of TRBV28, TRBJ1-2 and TRBJ2-5, whereas newly diagnosed disease favored TRBV20-1 and TRBJ2-1.

Interpreted using the paper, the time point label stands for: newly diagnosed GD, antithyroid drugs for less than 3 months. For both TCR sequencing and RNA sequencing, RNA was extracted from PBMCs using TRIzol. The diagnosis of Graves' disease followed American Thyroid Association guidelines. The patients came from an endocrinology department in Xi'an, China. Each patient gave approximately 8.8 milliliters of peripheral blood, collected in an EDTA anticoagulant tube. PBMCs were isolated by Ficoll Paque Plus density gradient separation without further T cell sorting. An Agilent 2100 Bioanalyzer and agarose gel were used to check RNA quality, while a NanoDrop 2000 measured RNA concentration. Receptor amplification or capture employed multiplex PCR. The listed sequencing device is Illumina HiSeq 4000. iRepertoire HTBI primers and Arm-PCR amplification of CDR3 regions were used to construct TCR beta libraries. Before sequencing, the PCR products went through gel purification. The original pipeline was this. Gene usage analysis of CDR3 amino acid clonotypes used the 62 TRBV and approximately 13 TRBJ segments found across samples. COPE and FqMerger were used to merge the filtered high-quality paired reads into contigs. BLAST was used to align contigs to IMGT TRBV, TRBD and TRBJ reference genes, and CDR3 was defined according to IMGT. Highly expanded clones were defined as clonotypes with a frequency above 0.1%. Shannon entropy was used to measure repertoire diversity, and the Gini coefficient was used to measure V-J evenness. A clonotype was considered public if more than one individual shared it. The raw public reads went through TCRdb reprocessing: fastp at Q25, MiXCR clone calling, in-frame beta chains kept. Each CDR3 protein appears once, grouped with its most common genes and DNA. For this entry, the V and J calls and clone size follow TCRdb and not the study's own pipeline. The sample yields 400,000 to 450,000 distinct CDR3 sequences; more than 12% were counted once. The ten largest clones represent 16% of the sample.

The germline ends are 10 bases apart after V is trimmed by 5 bases and J by 5 bases. The CDR3 holds 12 amino acids from the cysteine to the phenylalanine. The DNA shown is the 36-base CDR3, in frame from base 1. These data were likewise used in another study, on T cells in Graves' hyperthyroidism and ophthalmopathy. Taken from the second paper: Graves' hyperthyroidism was defined as stable when no progression to ophthalmopathy occurred over 18 months of follow-up. The hyperthyroidism patients were between 18 and 65 years old and newly diagnosed, with a disease duration of less than 2 months. Patients with uncontrolled infections, other autoimmune diseases, pregnancy or lactation were excluded. Clinical symptoms, serum thyroxine and TRAb, thyroid ultrasound, and orbital computed tomography formed the basis for the diagnoses. A first-round RT-PCR of the TCR CDR3 used the HTBI primer set with the Qiagen OneStep RT-PCR kit. Blood samples also contained most of the expanded thyroid clonotypes (frequency above 0.001), which suggests that blood repertoires may reflect thyroid immune responses. A model built on a 13 V-J signature distinguished ophthalmopathy from stable hyperthyroidism, reaching about 88% sensitivity and 81.08% specificity in cross-validation and 80%/75% in testing. During validation, the model predicted progression to ophthalmopathy a median of roughly 7.1 months ahead of onset, with approximately 70% sensitivity and 72.22% specificity. TCR V-J signatures able to tell the groups apart were searched for in a discovery cohort of around 95 patients, of whom 43 had Graves' ophthalmopathy and around 57 had stable Graves' hyperthyroidism. Prospective prediction of ophthalmopathy was tested in an independent validation cohort consisting of roughly 20 hyperthyroidism patients and some 16 patients who later progressed to ophthalmopathy. The approximately 98 discovery patients were randomly divided into training and test sets at a 7:3 ratio. In about six Graves' hyperthyroidism patients, the study also compared T-cell repertoires from thyroid tissue with T-cell repertoires from blood. Following sampling, methimazole starting at 30 mg daily was given to hyperthyroidism patients, and high-dose intravenous methylprednisolone was given to ophthalmopathy patients. Libraries were constructed in a second round of multiplex PCR, after which size selection and purification were carried out. Paired-end sequencing of the libraries was performed with 100 bp reads on an Illumina HiSeq2000. SOAPnuke was used to process the raw data, with reads discarded if the reads contained adapters or uncalled bases, had a mean Phred below 15, or lacked an exact constant-primer or identifier match. COPE v1.2.5 was used to merge high-quality paired reads, and clonotypes were defined as unique nucleotide sequences. Clonotypes were aligned to IMGT TRBV, TRBD and TRBJ reference segments using MiTCR v1.1. The analysis included only V-J combinations with a frequency above 0.0001, which together covered roughly 99% of the repertoires. The TCS score was defined as the ratio of F50 (clonal expansion) to E x V (chaos), calculated using BLOSUM62-based TCRdist between CDR3 peptides within each V-J. Welch's t-statistics and random forest reduced 500 to 650 V-J features to fewer than 15, which were used in a naive Bayes classifier (R e1071). Sample size was not statistically predetermined, and blinding of investigators to group allocation was not performed. The paper describes TCR Vbeta CDR3 sequencing of 135 peripheral blood samples, made up of 43 ophthalmopathy patients, around 78 hyperthyroidism patients and some 17 progressor patients.

This chain joins TRBV12-3 or TRBV12-4 to TRBJ2-7, with no reliable assignment of the D segment. This receptor was taken from a woman aged 30 to 39 with Graves disease. Donor details come from another sample of the same person, matched by shared clones. Material: peripheral blood mononuclear cells (PBMCs), obtained at new diagnosis, from a patient treated with antithyroid drugs. The nucleotide sequence reads TGTGCCAGCAGTCGCCCCCCTGACGAGCAGTACTTC. It encodes CASSRPPDEQYF.